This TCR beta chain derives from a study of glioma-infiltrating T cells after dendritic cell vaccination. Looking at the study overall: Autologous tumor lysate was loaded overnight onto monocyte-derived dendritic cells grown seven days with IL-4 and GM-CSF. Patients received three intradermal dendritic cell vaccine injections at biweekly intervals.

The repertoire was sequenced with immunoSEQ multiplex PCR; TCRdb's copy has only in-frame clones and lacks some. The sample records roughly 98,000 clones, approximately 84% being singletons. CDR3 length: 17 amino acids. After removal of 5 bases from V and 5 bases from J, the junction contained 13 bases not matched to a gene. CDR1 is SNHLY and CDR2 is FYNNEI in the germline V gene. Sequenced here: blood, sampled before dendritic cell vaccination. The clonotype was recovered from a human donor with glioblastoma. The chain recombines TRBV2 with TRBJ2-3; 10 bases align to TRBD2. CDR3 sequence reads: CASSLDVASGGVDTQYF. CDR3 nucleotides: TGTGCCAGCAGTCTCGACGTGGCTAGCGGGGGTGTAGATACGCAGTATTTT.